The next 21 T cell receptor beta chains were all read from a single sample in a study of blood T cell repertoires in COVID-19. Sequenced by immunoSEQ multiplex PCR; TCRdb stores in-frame clones only, minus some. Here the sample spans around 300,000 clones, approximately 89% being singletons. Input material: PBMCs or T cells enriched from blood (not recorded which). The receptors were sampled from a man aged 30 to 39 who had recovered from COVID-19.

V and J are TRBV12-2 and TRBJ1-5; TRBD1 was called by the table and not checked on the DNA. TRBV12-2 is a pseudogene. This CDR3 is built from 16 residues. The CDR3 DNA reads as TGTGCAAGTCGCTTACTGGGACAGGGGGCCCCTCAGCCCCAGCATTTT. Protein sequence: CASRLLGQGAPQPQHF.

This sequence joins TRBV29-1 and TRBJ2-7, with D possibly being TRBD2 (7 bases). The germline gives CDR1 SQVTM, CDR2 ANQGSEA. CDR3 length: 12 amino acids. The ends were cut back, 7 bases at V and 6 bases at J, with 16 bases in the middle. The CDR3 is CSALGGAREQYF. The CDR3, as DNA: TGCAGCGCCCTAGGGGGGGCACGCGAGCAGTACTTC.

The CDR3 sequence is CASSIGGQGRYEQYF. Written as DNA, the CDR3 is TGTGCCAGTAGTATAGGGGGACAAGGCCGCTACGAGCAGTACTTC. The rearrangement joins TRBV19 to TRBJ2-7; D may be TRBD1 (6 bases). Trimming stripped 1 base from V and 3 bases from J, with 13 bases between. Germline V gene data show CDR1 as LNHDA and CDR2 as SQIVND (reference sequence). The CDR3 contains 15 residues.

The rearrangement uses TRBV7-7 and TRBJ2-5, with D unresolved. The V gene's germline CDR1 is SSHAT and CDR2 FNYEAQ (reference sequence). The CDR3 sequence is 15 residues long. V lost 3 bases, J lost 1 base, and 12 bases lay in between. The CDR3 loop reads CASSFSMGSQETQYF. The DNA for the CDR3 is TGTGCCAGCAGCTTTAGTATGGGCAGCCAAGAGACCCAGTACTTC.

The gene calls are TRBV21-1 and TRBJ1-5; TRBD1, the D gene given by the table, was not confirmed from the DNA. TRBV21-1 is marked as a pseudogene. The CDR3 loop spans 15 amino acids. CDR3 coding DNA: TGTGCCAGCAGCAGGGGCCAGAATAGCAATCAGCCCCAGCATTTT. Protein: CASSRGQNSNQPQHF.

This chain uses TRBV27 with TRBJ1-6; D may be TRBD1 (5 bases). The CDR3 length is 12 residues. V was shortened by 6 bases and J by 11 bases, with 11 bases between the two germline ends. In germline, CDR1 is MNHEY, CDR2 SMNVEV (reference sequence). CDR3 DNA sequence: TGTGCCAGCAGAGCCGGGGGGGCACCCCTCCACTTT. Its protein product is CASRAGGAPLHF.

V and J are TRBV3-1 (or the pseudogene TRBV3-2) and TRBJ1-6; D perhaps matches TRBD1 (6 bases). Germline V CDR1 and CDR2: LGHDT, YNNKEL (reference sequence). V gave up 9 bases and J gave up 7 bases, with 16 bases separating them. The CDR3 is made up of 14 amino acids. The CDR3 sequence: CASRRGEGNSPLHF. DNA for the CDR3: TGTGCCAGTAGAAGGGGGGAGGGAAATTCACCCCTCCACTTT.

This clone has more than one count but fewer than ten. This rearrangement joins TRBV10-3 to TRBJ1-1; 7 bases align to TRBD1. The germline gives CDR1 ENHRY, CDR2 SYGVKD. The CDR3 has 14 amino acids. After removal of 2 bases from V and 3 bases from J, the junction contained 3 bases not matched to a gene. In DNA, the CDR3 is TGTGCCATCAGTGAGAGGGGGCTGGACACTGAAGCTTTCTTT. This encodes CAISERGLDTEAFF.

The rearrangement joins TRBV27 to TRBJ2-7; D might be TRBD1 (5 bases). The CDR3 runs 15 residues. Per germline, CDR1 MNHEY and CDR2 SMNVEV (reference sequence). Deletions cut 2 bases from V and 2 bases from J, with 13 bases between. The CDR3 region has the DNA TGTGCCAGCAGTTTACAGGGCCGAGACCCCTACGAGCAGTACTTC. Amino acid sequence: CASSLQGRDPYEQYF.

The chain uses TRBV15 and TRBJ2-7; D is perhaps TRBD2 (6 bases). Deletions cut 5 bases from V and 0 bases from J, with 8 bases between. The CDR3 totals 13 residues. CDR1 is LNHNV, CDR2 YYDKDF, per germline (reference sequence). The CDR3 is CATSRGISYEQYF. As DNA, the CDR3 is TGTGCCACCAGCCGCGGGATCTCCTACGAGCAGTACTTC.

The rearrangement links TRBV19 to TRBJ1-1, with D hard to call. The CDR3 is made up of 12 amino acids. Trimming left V 3 bases short and J 3 bases short, with 5 bases between. CDR1 and CDR2 (germline): LNHDA, SQIVND (reference sequence). This CDR3 is CASSILDTEAFF. The CDR3 nucleotides read TGTGCCAGTAGTATCCTCGACACTGAAGCTTTCTTT.

The CDR3 is CASSMVPGETQYF. For the CDR3, the DNA is TGTGCCAGTAGTATGGTCCCGGGTGAGACCCAGTACTTC. J is TRBJ2-5 and V is TRBV19; D not certain. V was cut by 3 bases and J by 5 bases, with 10 bases left in between. Germline loops: CDR1 LNHDA, CDR2 SQIVND (reference sequence). This CDR3 is built from 13 residues.

The rearrangement links TRBV7-3 to TRBJ2-7; D may be TRBD2 (6 bases). The CDR3 length is 15 residues. The V gene lost 2 bases and the J gene lost 2 bases, with 13 bases spanning the gap. Germline CDR1 is SGHTA and CDR2 is FQGTGA. CDR3 in amino acids: CASSLGGIATYEQYF. The CDR3, as DNA: TGTGCCAGCAGCTTAGGAGGGATAGCGACCTACGAGCAGTACTTC.

The chain links TRBV11-2 to TRBJ2-7, with 9 bases identical to TRBD1. The CDR3 contains 14 residues. The V gene's germline CDR1 is SGHAT and CDR2 FQNNGV. J gave up 4 bases and V 3 bases, and 4 bases lay outside the gene matches. The CDR3 sequence is CASSFGQGRYEQYF. CDR3 coding DNA: TGTGCCAGCAGCTTTGGACAGGGGAGGTACGAGCAGTACTTC.

This sequence joins TRBV28 and TRBJ1-4; 11 nucleotides align to TRBD1. This CDR3 spans 15 amino acids. Germline trimming cut 4 bases from V and 10 bases from J; bases unmatched to any gene: 8. Germline V gives CDR1 MDHEN, CDR2 SYDVKM. DNA of the CDR3: TGTGCCAGCAGTTCCGCGGGACAGGGGGGGCGAAAACTGTTTTTT. The encoded protein is CASSSAGQGGRKLFF.

The chain carries TRBV27 and TRBJ1-2; no clear D. The CDR3 contains 14 residues. V was pared by 4 bases and J by 6 bases, with 15 bases between. CDR1 is MNHEY, CDR2 SMNVEV, per germline (reference sequence). The CDR3 DNA reads TGTGCCAGCAGTTACATACCCATAGCGGATGGCTACACCTTC. Its translation: CASSYIPIADGYTF.

The rearrangement uses TRBV6-4 and TRBJ2-5, with TRBD2 matching 7 bases. Germline CDR1 and CDR2: MRHNA and SNTAGT. V dropped 8 bases and J dropped 5; count of bases not matched to a gene: 11. The CDR3 loop spans 14 amino acids. This CDR3 is CASASEAGVETQYF. The CDR3, as DNA: TGTGCCAGCGCCTCCGAGGCGGGGGTGGAGACCCAGTACTTC.

This sequence joins TRBV7-8 and TRBJ2-1; TRBD2 agrees at 8 bases. J was trimmed by 10 bases and V by 4 bases; bases with no gene match: 3. The germline V gene encodes CDR1 SGHVS and CDR2 FQNEAQ. CDR3 length equals 12 residues. The CDR3 DNA reads TGTGCCAGCAGCTCGTTAGCGGGGGAGCAGTTCTTC. Its protein product is CASSSLAGEQFF.

The chain joins TRBV5-5 to TRBJ1-1; D is uncertain. V lost 1 base to trimming and J lost 3 bases, with 13 bases between them. CDR1 and CDR2 from the germline V gene are SGHKS and YYEKEE (reference sequence). The CDR3 runs 15 residues. The CDR3 sequence is CASSLMGGGYTEAFF. The CDR3 DNA reads as TGTGCCAGCAGCTTGATGGGTGGAGGGTACACTGAAGCTTTCTTT.

The chain has TRBV2 and TRBJ2-7; 9 nucleotides agree with TRBD1. Germline V gene sequence: CDR1 SNHLY, CDR2 FYNNEI. The length of the CDR3 is 14 residues. Unmatched junction bases numbered 6, after V lost 9 bases and J lost 0 bases. The CDR3 is CASSRDRDSYEQYF. In nucleotides, the CDR3 is TGTGCCAGTAGCCGGGACAGGGACTCCTACGAGCAGTACTTC.

The V gene is TRBV7-3, the J gene TRBJ2-1; 9 positions match TRBD1. Germline values: CDR1 SGHTA, CDR2 FQGTGA. V lost 5 bases to trimming and J lost 7 bases; unmatched junction nucleotides: 15. There are 17 residues in the CDR3. The CDR3, as DNA: TGTGCCAGCAGCCGTAAAACAGGGGGCCCCCTTCGAAATGAGCAGTTCTTC. Its protein product is CASSRKTGGPLRNEQFF.